This T cell receptor (beta chain) comes out of a study of identical twins. In TCRdb, the 5' RACE reads were re-called with MiXCR into one record per CDR3 protein. The table lists 700,000 or so distinct CDR3 sequences, over 20% of them singletons. This clonotype was detected only a few times. The V and J ends lost 5 bases and 2 bases, in that order; junction bases with no gene match: 4. The CDR3 runs to 15 residues. Germline assignment: CDR1 DFQATT and CDR2 SNEGSKA (reference sequence). The same sample was also studied in work on T cells expressing NK-cell markers.

Input material: PBMCs. This TCR was sampled from a woman between 18 and 29 years old in good health. The genes are TRBV20-1 and TRBJ2-6, with TRBD1 matching over 9 bases. The CDR3 region is CSAGQGFAGANVLTF. In DNA form, the CDR3 reads TGCAGTGCTGGACAGGGGTTCGCTGGGGCCAACGTCCTGACTTTC.